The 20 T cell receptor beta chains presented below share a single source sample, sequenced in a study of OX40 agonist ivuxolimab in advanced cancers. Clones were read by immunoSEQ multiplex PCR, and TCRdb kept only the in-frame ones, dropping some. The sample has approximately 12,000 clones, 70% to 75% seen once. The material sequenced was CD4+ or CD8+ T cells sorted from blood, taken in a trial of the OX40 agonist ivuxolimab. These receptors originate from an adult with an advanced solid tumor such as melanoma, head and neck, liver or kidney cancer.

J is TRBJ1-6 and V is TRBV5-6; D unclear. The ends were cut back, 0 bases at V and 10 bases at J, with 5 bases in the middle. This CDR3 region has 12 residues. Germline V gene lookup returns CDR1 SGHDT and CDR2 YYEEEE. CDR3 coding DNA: TGTGCCAGCAGCTTGGATATGTCACCCCTCCACTTT. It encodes CASSLDMSPLHF.

CDR3 residues: CASSQDLTSGGRETQYF. CDR3 DNA: TGCGCCAGCAGCCAGGACCTTACTAGCGGGGGGCGGGAGACCCAGTACTTC. The rearrangement joins TRBV4-3 to TRBJ2-5; 12 nucleotides agree with TRBD2. CDR1 and CDR2 from the germline V gene are LGHNA and YSLEER. The CDR3 covers 17 residues. The junction had 10 bases not matched to a gene; V was cut back by 3 bases and J by 5 bases.

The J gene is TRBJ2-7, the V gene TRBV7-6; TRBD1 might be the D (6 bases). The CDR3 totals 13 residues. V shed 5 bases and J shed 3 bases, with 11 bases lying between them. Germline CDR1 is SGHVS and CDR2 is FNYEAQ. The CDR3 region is CASSRDIGYEQYF. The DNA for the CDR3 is TGTGCCAGCAGCCGGGACATAGGCTACGAGCAGTACTTC.

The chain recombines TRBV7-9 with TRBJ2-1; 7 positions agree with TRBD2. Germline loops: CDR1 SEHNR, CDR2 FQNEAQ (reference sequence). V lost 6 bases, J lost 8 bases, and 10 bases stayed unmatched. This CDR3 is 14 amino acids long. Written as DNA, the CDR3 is TGTGCCAGCAGAGTTGAAGCGGGACGCCATGAGCAGTTCTTC. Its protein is CASRVEAGRHEQFF.

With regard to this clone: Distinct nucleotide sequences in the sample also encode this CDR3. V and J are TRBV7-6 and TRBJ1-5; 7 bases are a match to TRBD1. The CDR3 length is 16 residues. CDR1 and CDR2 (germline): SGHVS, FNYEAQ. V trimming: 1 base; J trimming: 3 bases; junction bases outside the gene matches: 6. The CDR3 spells CASSLGTQGDNQPQHF. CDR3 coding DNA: TGTGCCAGCAGCTTAGGGACTCAGGGGGACAATCAGCCCCAGCATTTT.

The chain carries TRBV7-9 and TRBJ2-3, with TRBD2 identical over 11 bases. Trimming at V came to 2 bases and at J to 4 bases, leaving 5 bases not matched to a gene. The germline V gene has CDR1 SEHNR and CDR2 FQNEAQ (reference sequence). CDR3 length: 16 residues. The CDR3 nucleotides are TGTGCCAGCAGCTTACCCCTAGCGGGGGGCCCAGATACGCAGTATTTT. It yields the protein CASSLPLAGGPDTQYF.

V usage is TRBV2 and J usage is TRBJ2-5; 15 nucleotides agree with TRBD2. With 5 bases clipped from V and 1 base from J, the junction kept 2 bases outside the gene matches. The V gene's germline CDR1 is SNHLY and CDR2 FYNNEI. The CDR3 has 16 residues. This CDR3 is CASSRGLAGGQETQYF. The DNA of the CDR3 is TGTGCCAGCAGTCGGGGACTAGCGGGGGGCCAAGAGACCCAGTACTTC.

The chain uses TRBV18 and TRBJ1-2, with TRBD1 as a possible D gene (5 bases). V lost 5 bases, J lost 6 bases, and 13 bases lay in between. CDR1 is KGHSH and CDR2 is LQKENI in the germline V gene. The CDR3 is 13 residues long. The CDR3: CASSILGGDGYTF. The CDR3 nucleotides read TGTGCCAGCTCAATATTGGGAGGGGATGGCTACACCTTC. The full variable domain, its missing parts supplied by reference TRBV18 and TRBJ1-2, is NAGVMQNPRHLVRRRGQEARLRCSPMKGHSHVYWYRQLPEEGLKFMVYLQKENIIDESGMPKERFSAEFPKEGPSILRIQQVVRGDSAAYFCASSILGGDGYTFGSGTRLTVV.

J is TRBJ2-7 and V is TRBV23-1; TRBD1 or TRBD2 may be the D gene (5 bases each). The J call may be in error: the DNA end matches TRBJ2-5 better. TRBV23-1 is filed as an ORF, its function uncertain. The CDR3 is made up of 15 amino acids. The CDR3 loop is CASSQSDCGGETQYF. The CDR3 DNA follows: TGCGCCAGCAGTCAATCGGACTGTGGGGGAGAGACCCAGTACTTC.

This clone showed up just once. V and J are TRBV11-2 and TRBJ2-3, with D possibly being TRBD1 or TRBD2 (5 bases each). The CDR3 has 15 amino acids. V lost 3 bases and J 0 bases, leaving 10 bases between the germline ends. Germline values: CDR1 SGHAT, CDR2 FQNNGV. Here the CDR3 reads CASSLGRASTDTQYF. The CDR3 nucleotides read TGTGCCAGCAGCTTGGGGCGGGCTAGCACAGATACGCAGTATTTT.

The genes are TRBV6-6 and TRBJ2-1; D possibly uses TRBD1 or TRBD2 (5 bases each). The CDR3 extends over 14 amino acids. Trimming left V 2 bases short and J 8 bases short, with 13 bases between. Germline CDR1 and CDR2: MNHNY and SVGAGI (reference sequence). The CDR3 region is CASSYVQGAHEQFF. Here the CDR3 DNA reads TGTGCCAGCAGTTACGTTCAGGGAGCCCATGAGCAGTTCTTC.

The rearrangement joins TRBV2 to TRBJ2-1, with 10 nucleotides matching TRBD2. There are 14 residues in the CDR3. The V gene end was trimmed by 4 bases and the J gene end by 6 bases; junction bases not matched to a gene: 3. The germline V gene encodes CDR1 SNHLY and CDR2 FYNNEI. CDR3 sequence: CASSAAGGFNEQFF. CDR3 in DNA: TGTGCCAGCAGTGCAGCGGGAGGGTTCAATGAGCAGTTCTTC.

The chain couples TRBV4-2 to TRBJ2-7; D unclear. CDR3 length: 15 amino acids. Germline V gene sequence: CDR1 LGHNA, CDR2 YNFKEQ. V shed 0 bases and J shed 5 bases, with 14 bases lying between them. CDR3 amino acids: CASSQELTPSNEQYF. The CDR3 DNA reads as TGTGCCAGCAGCCAAGAGTTGACTCCTTCTAACGAGCAGTACTTC.

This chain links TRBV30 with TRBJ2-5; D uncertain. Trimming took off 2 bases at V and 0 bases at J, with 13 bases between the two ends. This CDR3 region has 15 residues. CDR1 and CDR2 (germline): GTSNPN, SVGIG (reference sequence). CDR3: CAWSPRKRYQETQYF. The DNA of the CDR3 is TGTGCCTGGAGTCCCAGAAAAAGGTACCAAGAGACCCAGTACTTC.

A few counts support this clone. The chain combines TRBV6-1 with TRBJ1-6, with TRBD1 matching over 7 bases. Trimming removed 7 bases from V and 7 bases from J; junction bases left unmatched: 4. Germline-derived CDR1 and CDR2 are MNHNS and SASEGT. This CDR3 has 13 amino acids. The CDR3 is CASMQGDNSPLHF. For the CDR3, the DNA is TGTGCCAGCATGCAGGGGGACAATTCACCCCTCCACTTT.

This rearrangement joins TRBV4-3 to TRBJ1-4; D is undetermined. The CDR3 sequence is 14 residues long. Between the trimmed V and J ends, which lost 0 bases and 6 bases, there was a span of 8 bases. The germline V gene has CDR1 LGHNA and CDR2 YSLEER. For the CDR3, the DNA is TGCGCCAGCAGCCAAGAGGACTTAGATGAAAAACTGTTTTTT. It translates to CASSQEDLDEKLFF.

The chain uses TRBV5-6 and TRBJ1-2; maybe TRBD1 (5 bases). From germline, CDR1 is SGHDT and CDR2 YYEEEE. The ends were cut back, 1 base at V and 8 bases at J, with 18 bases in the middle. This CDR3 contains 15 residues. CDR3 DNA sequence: TGTGCCAGCAGCTTGTGGGGACTCAACCAAGAGGGCTACACCTTC. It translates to CASSLWGLNQEGYTF.

The CDR3: CASSTTTGGPSSGANVLTF. The CDR3 DNA reads TGTGCCAGCAGTACGACGACAGGGGGCCCAAGCTCTGGGGCCAACGTCCTGACTTTC. This rearrangement joins TRBV28 to TRBJ2-6; TRBD1 aligns across 10 bases. The CDR3 runs to 19 residues. With V trimmed by 5 bases and J by 0 bases, 10 bases remained unmatched. Germline V gives CDR1 MDHEN, CDR2 SYDVKM.

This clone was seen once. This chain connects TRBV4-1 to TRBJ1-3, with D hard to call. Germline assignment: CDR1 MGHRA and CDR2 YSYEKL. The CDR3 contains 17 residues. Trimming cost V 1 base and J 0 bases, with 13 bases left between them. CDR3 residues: CASSQAPGRGSGNTIYF. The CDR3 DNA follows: TGCGCCAGCAGCCAAGCCCCCGGACGGGGCTCTGGAAACACCATATATTTT.

CDR3: CASSDRTGPMDGYTF. The CDR3 coding sequence is TGCGCCAGCAGTGACAGGACAGGGCCCATGGATGGCTACACCTTC. This chain connects TRBV10-2 to TRBJ1-2; 8 bases are a match to TRBD1. V dropped 3 bases and J dropped 6; count of bases not matched to a gene: 9. From germline, CDR1 is WSHSY and CDR2 SAAADI. The CDR3 spans 15 residues.